This is a list of T cell receptor beta chains from one sample in a study of T cell responses to AZD1222 COVID-19 vaccine. Measured with immunoSEQ multiplex PCR; TCRdb has only the in-frame clones, and not every one. Counted here are 150,000 to 180,000 clones, 88% occurring once; the ten biggest clones make up around 3%. Sample: peripheral blood, taken on day 0 of AZD1222 vaccination. The receptor source for this set is an adult in good health. The CDR3 runs from the conserved cysteine through the conserved F or W.

>TRBV7-2|TRBJ1-1
CASSLVLGTDAFF
>TRBV7-2|TRBJ1-2
CASSPRVSGPYGYTF
>TRBV5-6|TRBJ1-1
CASSLDRMNTEAFF
>TRBV18|TRBJ2-2
CASADLAWRANTGELFF
>TRBV19|TRBJ1-3
CASSMGRFSGNTIYF
>TRBV19|TRBJ1-5
CASRTDRDSHQPQHF
>TRBV12-3/TRBV12-4|TRBJ1-1
CASRHTGSTEAFF
>TRBV4-1|TRBJ1-1
CASSQGRAFGNTEAFF
>TRBV7-2|TRBJ2-3
CASSKAGGSSADTQYF
>TRBV19|TRBJ2-2
CASSISSSRSNTGELFF
>TRBV11-3|TRBJ2-7
CASSYGQGTTYEQYF
>TRBV12-3/TRBV12-4|TRBJ1-1
CASSLSGPEAFF
>TRBV6-5|TRBJ2-7
CASSQDRGAYEQYF
>TRBV29-1|TRBJ1-2
CSARGGNGYTF
>TRBV2|TRBJ2-2
CASRAGLTGELFF
>TRBV29-1|TRBJ1-1
CSVRTLNTEAFF
>TRBV28|TRBJ2-5
CASSLAGPAQYF
>TRBV5-1|TRBJ2-5
CASSLVAGAETQYF
>TRBV10-3|TRBJ1-2
CAIRPGQVNYGYTF
>TRBV4-2|TRBJ1-4
CASSQTGQLNEKLFF
>TRBV19|TRBJ1-2
CASSPRQWPGYTF
>TRBV9|TRBJ1-5
CASSALGGQDQPQHF
>TRBV27|TRBJ1-5
CASSFSTGNNQPQHF
>TRBV19|TRBJ2-5
CASSRTSGGFETQYF
>TRBV7-2|TRBJ1-5
CASDVSQPQHF
>TRBV10-3|TRBJ2-5
CAISVGQGETQYF
>TRBV4-3|TRBJ2-7
CASSERTGESYEQYF
>TRBV6-2/TRBV6-3|TRBJ1-6
CASSYSKTWTGNSPLHF
>TRBV28|TRBJ2-7
CASRGQGAIYEQYF
>TRBV7-7|TRBJ2-7
CASSPGGGDEQYF
>TRBV2|TRBJ2-5
CASSRGLAGAFETQYF
>TRBV2|TRBJ1-3
CASSETVSGNTIYF
>TRBV18|TRBJ2-3
CASSPARTSGGAGDTQYF
>TRBV6-4|TRBJ2-2
CASSPGTNTGELFF
>TRBV6-5|TRBJ1-2
CASSSTDKIYGYTF
>TRBV11-3|TRBJ2-3
CASSPEDGTDTQYF
>TRBV7-2|TRBJ2-3
CASSQSSSTDTQYF
>TRBV6-5|TRBJ1-2
CASSFLSGDYGYTF
>TRBV19|TRBJ1-3
CASKTTGDGNTIYF
>TRBV4-3|TRBJ1-2
CASSQKTLLYGYTF
>TRBV19|TRBJ2-1
CASSTLAGNNEQFF
>TRBV7-8|TRBJ1-2
CASSPAGDYGYTF
>TRBV4-3|TRBJ1-6
CASSQTDRDNSPLHF
>TRBV5-1|TRBJ1-2
CASRADSNYGYTF
>TRBV29-1|TRBJ2-5
CSSWTSGTQYF